This passage covers 18 T cell receptor beta chains from one sample sequenced in a study of T cell responses to AZD1222 COVID-19 vaccine. Repertoires were generated with immunoSEQ multiplex PCR, while TCRdb's copy carries only in-frame clones and drops some. This sample carries about 180,000 clones, roughly nine tenths of them seen once, and the ten largest clones take less than 3%. This sample comprised peripheral blood, obtained on day 0 of AZD1222 vaccination. The receptors were sampled from an adult in good health.

The chain combines TRBV11-2 with TRBJ2-2, with a tentative D call TRBD2 (6 bases). This CDR3 contains 16 residues. Trimming stripped 5 bases from V and 1 base from J, with 14 bases between. Germline loops: CDR1 SGHAT, CDR2 FQNNGV. Here the CDR3 reads CASSTFRDLNTGELFF. The CDR3 region has the DNA TGTGCCAGCAGCACGTTCCGGGACTTGAACACCGGGGAGCTGTTTTTT.

The chain has TRBV30 and TRBJ1-2; no clear D. V gave up 1 base and J gave up 1 base, with 7 bases separating them. There are 13 residues in the CDR3. CDR1 and CDR2 from the germline V gene are GTSNPN and SVGIG (reference sequence). As DNA, the CDR3 is TGTGCCTGGAGTGAGGGCCTTAACTATGGCTACACCTTC. Protein: CAWSEGLNYGYTF.

V is TRBV9 and J is TRBJ1-1; perhaps TRBD1 as D (5 bases). CDR3 length: 16 residues. V was trimmed by 4 bases and J by 5 bases, leaving 21 bases between them. CDR1 SGDLS and CDR2 YYNGEE come from the germline V gene. The CDR3 bases are TGTGCCAGCAGCATACTTACAGGCGCAGGAGGAACTGAAGCTTTCTTT. It is translated as CASSILTGAGGTEAFF.

The rearrangement links TRBV25-1 to TRBJ1-4; tentatively, D is TRBD1 (6 bases). The CDR3 length is 14 residues. Germline-derived CDR1 and CDR2 are MGHDK and SYGVNS. V gave up 2 bases and J gave up 8 bases, with 12 bases separating them. CDR3 bases: TGTGCCAGCAGTGAACAGGGGTTTGAAGAAAAACTGTTTTTT. It translates to CASSEQGFEEKLFF.

The V call is TRBV6-5, the J call TRBJ2-7, with 11 bases matching TRBD2. V shed 5 bases and J 1 base; nucleotides not matched to a gene: 4. Germline V lookup: CDR1 MNHEY, CDR2 SVGAGI. CDR3 length: 15 amino acids. CDR3 sequence: CASSPGLAESYEQYF. CDR3 DNA sequence: TGTGCCAGCAGTCCGGGACTAGCGGAGTCCTACGAGCAGTACTTC.

The chain joins TRBV6-1 to TRBJ1-2, with no clear D. Trimming took 1 base from V and 4 from J, leaving 10 bases between them. CDR3 length: 14 amino acids. CDR1 and CDR2 (germline): MNHNS, SASEGT. This CDR3 reads CASSEVRGPYGYTF. The CDR3, as DNA: TGTGCCAGCAGTGAAGTACGGGGTCCCTATGGCTACACCTTC.

This sequence joins TRBV5-4 and TRBJ2-7; possible D gene TRBD1, 5 bases. The V gene lost 6 bases and the J gene lost 3 bases, with 16 bases spanning the gap. Germline loops: CDR1 SGHNT, CDR2 YYREEE (reference sequence). This CDR3 is built from 14 residues. CDR3 sequence reads: CASNDSPLNYEQYF. As DNA, the CDR3 is TGTGCCAGCAATGACAGCCCTTTAAACTACGAGCAGTACTTC. Drawing the rest from reference TRBV5-4 and TRBJ2-7, the complete variable domain is ETGVTQSPTHLIKTRGQQVTLRCSSQSGHNTVSWYQQALGQGPQFIFQYYREEENGRGNFPPRFSGLQFPNYSSELNVNALELDDSALYLCASNDSPLNYEQYFGPGTRLTVT.

The chain has TRBV7-9 and TRBJ2-7; weak D call: TRBD2 (5 bases). Trimming left V 4 bases short and J 6 bases short, with 13 bases between. CDR1 and CDR2 (germline): SEHNR, FQNEAQ (reference sequence). The CDR3 covers 13 residues. CDR3 sequence: CASSSGRGGEQYF. For the CDR3, the DNA is TGTGCCAGCAGCTCCGGTCGGGGTGGCGAGCAGTACTTC.

The sample holds a few counts of this clone. The chain has TRBV9 and TRBJ2-4, with 10 bases fitting TRBD1. CDR1 and CDR2 (germline): SGDLS, YYNGEE. The CDR3 is 14 residues long. The trim removed 4 bases at V and 5 bases at J, leaving 3 bases unmatched. CDR3 protein: CASSPTGGENIQYF. In nucleotides, the CDR3 is TGTGCCAGCAGCCCGACAGGGGGCGAAAACATTCAGTACTTC.

In the case of this clone: The same CDR3 can be traced to other DNA sequences in this sample. The V call is TRBV9, the J call TRBJ2-7; no clear D. The CDR3 length is 12 residues. Germline-derived CDR1 and CDR2 are SGDLS and YYNGEE. Deletions cut 3 bases from V and 4 bases from J, with 8 bases between. The CDR3, as DNA: TGTGCCAGCAGCGCGGACGGATACGAGCAGTACTTC. Translated: CASSADGYEQYF.

The chain couples TRBV19 to TRBJ2-4; D possibly corresponds to TRBD2 (6 bases). V gave up 0 bases and J gave up 1 base, with 16 bases separating them. CDR1 and CDR2 from the germline V gene are LNHDA and SQIVND (reference sequence). The CDR3 loop spans 18 amino acids. The CDR3 region is CASSIDRAGLRAKNIQYF. The CDR3 DNA reads TGTGCCAGTAGTATAGATCGAGCGGGCCTGAGGGCCAAAAACATTCAGTACTTC.

J is TRBJ2-5 and V is TRBV5-4; D gene unclear. The V end was cut by 3 bases, the J end by 1 base, with 10 bases between. Germline V CDR1 and CDR2: SGHNT, YYREEE (reference sequence). CDR3 length equals 14 residues. In nucleotides, the CDR3 is TGTGCCAGCAGCTATGAAAGGTCCCAAGAGACCCAGTACTTC. This encodes CASSYERSQETQYF. Filled out from reference TRBV5-4 and TRBJ2-5, the complete variable domain reads ETGVTQSPTHLIKTRGQQVTLRCSSQSGHNTVSWYQQALGQGPQFIFQYYREEENGRGNFPPRFSGLQFPNYSSELNVNALELDDSALYLCASSYERSQETQYFGPGTRLLVL.

The V gene is TRBV6-6, the J gene TRBJ1-2, with D maybe TRBD1 (5 bases). The CDR3 is 18 amino acids. The V and J ends lost 5 bases and 6 bases respectively, with 28 bases between them. Germline V gene data show CDR1 as MNHNY and CDR2 as SVGAGI (reference sequence). CDR3 coding DNA: TGTGCCAGCAGTCATCCAGCGAGCCGACAGTTTTTTTTAAATGGCTACACCTTC. It encodes CASSHPASRQFFLNGYTF.

The chain combines TRBV9 with TRBJ1-2; 7 nucleotides line up with TRBD1. This CDR3 has 14 residues. The ends lost 3 bases at V and 4 bases at J; junction bases unmatched: 6. Germline CDR1 SGDLS, CDR2 YYNGEE. CDR3 protein: CASSGRQGFYGYTF. CDR3 nucleotide sequence: TGTGCCAGCAGCGGACGACAGGGCTTCTATGGCTACACCTTC.

The genes are TRBV27 and TRBJ1-5; 11 nucleotides match TRBD1. The V gene's germline CDR1 is MNHEY and CDR2 SMNVEV (reference sequence). This CDR3 spans 15 amino acids. After removal of 6 bases from V and 5 bases from J, the junction contained 6 bases not matched to a gene. Here the CDR3 DNA reads TGTGCCAGCAGCAAGGACAGGGGGCGGCATCAGCCCCAGCATTTT. Amino acid sequence: CASSKDRGRHQPQHF.

This rearrangement joins TRBV15 to TRBJ2-1; D is uncertain. Per the germline V gene, CDR1 is LNHNV and CDR2 is YYDKDF (reference sequence). The CDR3 length is 11 residues. The V and J ends lost 5 bases and 9 bases respectively, with 8 bases between them. The CDR3, as DNA: TGTGCCACCAGCCCCAGAACTGAGCAGTTCTTC. Protein product: CATSPRTEQFF.

The chain links TRBV7-6 to TRBJ2-7; D possibly corresponds to TRBD1 (5 bases). Germline V gene lookup returns CDR1 SGHVS and CDR2 FNYEAQ. CDR3 size: 14 residues. The V and J ends lost 5 bases and 6 bases respectively, with 17 bases between them. CDR3 sequence: CASSLSGAGSEQYF. For the CDR3, the DNA is TGTGCCAGCAGCCTGTCTGGGGCAGGGTCCGAGCAGTACTTC.

This clone has more than one count but fewer than ten. This rearrangement joins TRBV10-3 to TRBJ1-3; 7 bases fit TRBD1. Germline V gene sequence: CDR1 ENHRY, CDR2 SYGVKD. With V trimmed by 6 bases and J by 4 bases, 9 bases remained unmatched. The CDR3 consists of 15 residues. In DNA form, the CDR3 reads TGTGCCATCAGCGAGGGACAGCTCAAGGGAAACACCATATATTTT. The encoded protein is CAISEGQLKGNTIYF.